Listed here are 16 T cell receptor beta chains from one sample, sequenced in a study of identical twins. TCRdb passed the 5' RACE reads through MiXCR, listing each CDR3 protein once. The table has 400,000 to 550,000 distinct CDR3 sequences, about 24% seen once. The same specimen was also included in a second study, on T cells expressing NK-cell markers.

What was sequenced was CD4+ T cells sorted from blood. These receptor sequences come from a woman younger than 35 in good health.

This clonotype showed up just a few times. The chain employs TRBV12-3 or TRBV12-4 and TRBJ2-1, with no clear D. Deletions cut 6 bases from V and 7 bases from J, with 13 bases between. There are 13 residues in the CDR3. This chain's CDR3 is CASSLTPINEQFF. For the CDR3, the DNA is TGTGCCAGCAGCTTGACCCCAATAAATGAGCAGTTCTTC.

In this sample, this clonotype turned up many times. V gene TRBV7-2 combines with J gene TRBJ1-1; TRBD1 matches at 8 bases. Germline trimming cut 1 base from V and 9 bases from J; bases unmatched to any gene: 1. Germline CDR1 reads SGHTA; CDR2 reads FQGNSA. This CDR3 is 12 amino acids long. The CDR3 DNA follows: TGTGCCAGCAGCTTAGACAGGGGGAAAGCTTTCTTT. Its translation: CASSLDRGKAFF. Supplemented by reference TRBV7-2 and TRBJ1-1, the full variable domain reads GAGVSQSPSNKVTEKGKDVELRCDPISGHTALYWYRQSLGQGLEFLIYFQGNSAPDKSGLPSDRFSAERTGGSVSTLTIQRTQQEDSAVYLCASSLDRGKAFFGQGTRLTVV.

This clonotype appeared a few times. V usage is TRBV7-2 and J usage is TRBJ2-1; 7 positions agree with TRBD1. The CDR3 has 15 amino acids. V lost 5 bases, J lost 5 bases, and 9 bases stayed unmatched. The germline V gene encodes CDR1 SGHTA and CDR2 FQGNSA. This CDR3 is CASSPRDRANNEQFF. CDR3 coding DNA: TGTGCCAGCAGCCCTAGGGACAGAGCAAACAATGAGCAGTTCTTC.

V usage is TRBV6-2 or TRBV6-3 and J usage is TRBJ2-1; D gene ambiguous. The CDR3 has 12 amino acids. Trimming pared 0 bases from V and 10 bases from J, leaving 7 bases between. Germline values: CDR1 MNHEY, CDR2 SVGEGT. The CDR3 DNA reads TGTGCCAGCAGTTACTCGGGTAAGGAGCAGTTCTTC. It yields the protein CASSYSGKEQFF.

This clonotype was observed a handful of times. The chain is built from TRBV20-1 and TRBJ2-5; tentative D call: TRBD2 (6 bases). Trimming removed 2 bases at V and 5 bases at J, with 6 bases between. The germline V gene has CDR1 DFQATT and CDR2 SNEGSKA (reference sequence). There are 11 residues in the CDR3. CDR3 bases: TGCAGTGCTAGACTAGCGGAGACCCAGTACTTC. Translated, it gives CSARLAETQYF.

CDR3 sequence (DNA): TGTGCCAGCAGGACCGACTGGGAGGCCGGGGAGCTGTTTTTT. This codes for CASRTDWEAGELFF. V is TRBV2 and J is TRBJ2-2; a possible D gene is TRBD2 (6 bases). The CDR3 extends over 14 amino acids. CDR1 and CDR2 (germline): SNHLY, FYNNEI. The germline V and J ends were trimmed by 6 bases and 6 bases, with 14 bases remaining between them.

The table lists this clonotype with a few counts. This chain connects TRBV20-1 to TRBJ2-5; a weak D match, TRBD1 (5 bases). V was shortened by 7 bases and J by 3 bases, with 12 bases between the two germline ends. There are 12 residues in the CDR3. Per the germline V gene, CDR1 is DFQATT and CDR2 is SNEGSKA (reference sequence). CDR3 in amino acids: CSVAAGKETQYF. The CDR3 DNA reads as TGCAGTGTGGCCGCAGGGAAAGAGACCCAGTACTTC.

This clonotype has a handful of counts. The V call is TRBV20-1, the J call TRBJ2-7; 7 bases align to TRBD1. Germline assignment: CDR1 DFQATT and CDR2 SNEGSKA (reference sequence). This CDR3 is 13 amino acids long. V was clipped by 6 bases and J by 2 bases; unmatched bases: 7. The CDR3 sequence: CSAQQGSAYEQYF. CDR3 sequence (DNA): TGCAGTGCCCAACAGGGGTCGGCCTACGAGCAGTACTTC.

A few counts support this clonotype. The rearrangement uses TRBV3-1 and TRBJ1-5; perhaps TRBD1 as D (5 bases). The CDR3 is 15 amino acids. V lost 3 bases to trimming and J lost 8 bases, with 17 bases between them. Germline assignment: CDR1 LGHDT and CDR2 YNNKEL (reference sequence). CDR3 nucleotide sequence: TGTGCCAGCAGCCAGAGGGGTGGGGTTCCGGAGCCCCAGCATTTT. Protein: CASSQRGGVPEPQHF.

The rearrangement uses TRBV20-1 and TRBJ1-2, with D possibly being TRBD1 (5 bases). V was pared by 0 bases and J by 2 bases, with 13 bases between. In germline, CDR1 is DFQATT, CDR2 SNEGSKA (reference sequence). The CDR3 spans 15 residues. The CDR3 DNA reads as TGCAGTGCTAGAGATTTCCCCACAGGAAACTATGGCTACACCTTC. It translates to CSARDFPTGNYGYTF.

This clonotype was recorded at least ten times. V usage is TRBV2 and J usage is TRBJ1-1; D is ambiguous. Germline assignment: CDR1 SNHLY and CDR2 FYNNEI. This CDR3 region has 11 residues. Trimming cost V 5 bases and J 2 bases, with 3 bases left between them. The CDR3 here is CASSINTEAFF. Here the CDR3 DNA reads TGTGCCAGCAGTATCAACACTGAAGCTTTCTTT.

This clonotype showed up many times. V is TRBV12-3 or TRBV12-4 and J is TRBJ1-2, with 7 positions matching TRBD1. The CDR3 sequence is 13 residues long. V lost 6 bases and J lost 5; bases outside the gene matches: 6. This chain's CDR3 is CASSRDRSYGYTF. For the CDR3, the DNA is TGTGCCAGCAGCCGGGACAGATCATATGGCTACACCTTC.

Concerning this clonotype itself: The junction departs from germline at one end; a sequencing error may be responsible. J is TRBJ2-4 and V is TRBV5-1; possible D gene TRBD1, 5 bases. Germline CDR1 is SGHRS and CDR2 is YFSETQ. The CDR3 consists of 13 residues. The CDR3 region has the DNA TGCGCCAGCAGCTTGGCCGTTAGGGGCATTCTGTACTTC. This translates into CASSLAVRGILYF.

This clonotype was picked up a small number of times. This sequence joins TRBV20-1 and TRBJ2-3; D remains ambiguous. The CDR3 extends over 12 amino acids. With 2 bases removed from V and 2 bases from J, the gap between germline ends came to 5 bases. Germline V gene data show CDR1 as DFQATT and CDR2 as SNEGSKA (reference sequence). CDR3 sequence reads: CSARQVTDTQYF. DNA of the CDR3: TGCAGTGCTAGACAGGTCACAGATACGCAGTATTTT.

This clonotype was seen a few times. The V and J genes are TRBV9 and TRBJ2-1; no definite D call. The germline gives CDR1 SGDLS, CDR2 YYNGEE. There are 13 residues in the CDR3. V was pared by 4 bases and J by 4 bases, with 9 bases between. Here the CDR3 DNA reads TGTGCCAGCAGCTTCGGAGAGTACAATGAGCAGTTCTTC. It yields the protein CASSFGEYNEQFF.

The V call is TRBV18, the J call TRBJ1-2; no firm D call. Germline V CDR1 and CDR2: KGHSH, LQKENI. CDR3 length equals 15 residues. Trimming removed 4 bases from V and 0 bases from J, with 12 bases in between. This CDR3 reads CASSLATDSNYGYTF. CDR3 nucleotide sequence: TGTGCCAGCTCACTAGCGACGGATTCTAACTATGGCTACACCTTC.